One T cell receptor (beta chain) is described in this entry. V was cut by 9 bases and J by 2 bases, with 10 bases left in between. Germline CDR1 reads SNHLY; CDR2 reads FYNNEI. The CDR3 loop spans 13 amino acids. This entry belongs to a study of blood T cell repertoires in COVID-19. For the study at large: Italy, Spain and the United States were the sources of the convalescent and acute COVID-19 samples.

In the authors' methods: Using reference gene primer amplification, nucleated cell counts were estimated. The table came from immunoSEQ multiplex PCR; TCRdb's copy has only in-frame clones and leaves some out. V and J calls and clone size come straight from that table; D and trimming were deduced from the DNA. The table lists 100,000 to 150,000 clones, roughly 82% of them singletons, with approximately 5.3% in the top ten. The TCR was taken from a human donor in a cohort sampled during active COVID-19. The source material was peripheral blood. The chain is built from TRBV2 and TRBJ2-2; maybe TRBD2 (5 bases). The CDR3 coding sequence is TGTGCCAGTAAAGGACTCAACACCGGGGAGCTGTTTTTT. It is translated as CASKGLNTGELFF.